A selection of T cell receptor beta chains follows, all from one sample in a study of blood T cell repertoires in COVID-19. Some clones are missing from TCRdb's copy, which holds only in-frame ones; the method was immunoSEQ multiplex PCR. The data show nearly 350,000 clones, more than 85% seen once. Sequencing input: PBMCs or T cells enriched from blood (not recorded which). All receptors derive from a woman aged 25 to 39 who had recovered from COVID-19. CDR3s leave out the opening cysteine and the closing phenylalanine or tryptophan. D genes are given only for firm matches.

j_call,d_call,v_call,cdr3_aa
TRBJ1-3,.,TRBV2,ASRHRSSGNTIY
TRBJ2-7,TRBD1,TRBV27,ASSLTGTGVLYEQY
TRBJ2-7,.,TRBV2,ASSAGAGASSYEQY
TRBJ2-2,TRBD1,TRBV10-1,ASSGQGPANTGELF
TRBJ1-2,TRBD1,TRBV12-5,ASGLASGTGGHGYT
TRBJ2-3,TRBD2,TRBV18,ASSPGGATDTQY
TRBJ2-7,TRBD2,TRBV2,ASIPGGTYEQY
TRBJ1-5,.,TRBV9,ASSSGGINQPQH
TRBJ1-2,.,TRBV28,ASRGQLYGYT
TRBJ1-4,TRBD1,TRBV3-1/TRBV3-2,ASSGHRDRMGELF
TRBJ1-2,TRBD1,TRBV4-3,ASSRDREYYGYT
TRBJ2-7,.,TRBV28,ASSSGPHGPSYEQY
TRBJ2-1,TRBD2,TRBV19,ASSILGGTYNEQF
TRBJ2-1,TRBD2,TRBV24-1,ATSRTTGGEQF
TRBJ1-4,.,TRBV4-1,ASSQVGGGGGEKLF
TRBJ1-1,.,TRBV2,ASSPLVSNTEAF
TRBJ1-4,TRBD1,TRBV28,ATRLRDRGRGEKLF
TRBJ2-3,.,TRBV30,AWSALGRGSDTQY
TRBJ1-1,.,TRBV4-3,ASSRAESGRGTEAF
TRBJ1-2,TRBD1,TRBV10-3,AIRALRDRDFHGYT
TRBJ2-4,.,TRBV6-1,ASSDPGLAKNIQY
TRBJ2-5,TRBD1,TRBV5-1,ASSAGQGVSETQY
TRBJ1-5,.,TRBV15,ATSSHGSNQPQH
TRBJ1-2,.,TRBV5-6,ASRDRNGYGYT
TRBJ2-1,.,TRBV7-2,ASSLVAEIYNEQF
TRBJ2-5,TRBD1,TRBV5-1,ASSSGTGVYETQY
TRBJ1-5,.,TRBV7-2,ASSFHSNQPQH
TRBJ1-5,.,TRBV9,ASSVGESNRPQH
TRBJ1-1,TRBD1,TRBV28,ASRPGQGFSPHTEAF
TRBJ1-2,.,TRBV19,ASTHHRRGPADYGYT
TRBJ1-2,TRBD1,TRBV9,ASSARGAGTGNGYT
TRBJ2-5,TRBD2,TRBV5-1,ASSGGGQETQY
TRBJ2-2,TRBD1,TRBV19,ASTPGTGGRGRELF
TRBJ1-2,.,TRBV5-1,ASSLLGQPANYGYT
TRBJ1-1,.,TRBV19,ASSWGGLALGGEAF
TRBJ2-3,TRBD2,TRBV11-2,ASSSLAGGTDTQY
TRBJ2-7,.,TRBV19,ASSIAGGTVYEQY
TRBJ2-5,TRBD2,TRBV9,ASSASTGTSGIQETQY
TRBJ2-1,TRBD2,TRBV11-2,ASSLGVGGSSYNEQF
TRBJ1-5,.,TRBV27,ASSLADIRREQPQH
TRBJ2-7,.,TRBV21-1,ASSKSGTGKNTYEQY